The clone carrying this T cell receptor beta chain was found a few times. Its cognate antigen is unknown. V shed 1 base and J shed 2 bases, with 21 bases lying between them. This CDR3 has 18 amino acids. CDR1 is MGHRA, CDR2 YSYEKL, per germline. Sequencing libraries made from TCR beta cDNA carried unique molecular identifiers. TCRdb reanalysed the PCR reads using MiXCR and keeps one entry per CDR3 protein. The sample carries about 570,000 distinct CDR3 sequences, 30% to 40% recorded once. The data are from a study of post-analysis software for immune sequencing data. Study-level results: Comparison of patients with controls showed five TRBV segments more frequent in patients, TRBV5-6, TRBV5-1 and TRBV20-1 among them. Strong co-clustering by F measure was seen for same-batch samples.

The receptor comes from a girl aged 2-17 years with multiple sclerosis. The sequencing input was blood. The chain links TRBV4-1 to TRBJ2-7; D unclear. DNA of the CDR3: TGCGCCAGCAGCCAAGGACAAATTGTCACTGGCGGAGCCTACGAGCAGTACTTC. Translating it yields CASSQGQIVTGGAYEQYF.